This is a list of T cell receptor beta chains from one sample in a study of blood T cell repertoires in COVID-19. The assay was immunoSEQ multiplex PCR, and TCRdb's table has in-frame clones only and misses some. The table lists around 400,000 clones, about nine tenths of them singletons, with about 1.8% in the top ten. The specimen was PBMCs or T cells enriched from blood (not recorded which). These receptors were taken from a woman aged 25 to 39 who had recovered from COVID-19. CDR3s include the opening cysteine and the closing phenylalanine or tryptophan. The D gene is left open where the match is weak. The size of a clone is reported for some rows only, either as once, few or many, or as a class for expanded clones.

V gene	D gene	J gene	clone size	CDR3 DNA	CDR3 protein
TRBV7-8	NA	TRBJ1-1	once	TGTGCCAGCAGACCGGGGAGGGCGAACACTGAAGCTTTCTTT	CASRPGRANTEAFF
TRBV30	TRBD1	TRBJ2-7	NA	TGTGCCTGGTCTCCCGGGACAGGCAGCTACGAGCAGTACTTC	CAWSPGTGSYEQYF
TRBV29-1	TRBD2	TRBJ2-3	NA	TGCAGCGTTGAGGGACTAGCGGGACCTCTCACAGATACGCAGTATTTT	CSVEGLAGPLTDTQYF
TRBV6-4	TRBD2	TRBJ2-1	many	TGTGCCAGCAGTGACGTTGCGGGAGGGGGAGATGAGCAGTTCTTC	CASSDVAGGGDEQFF
TRBV9	NA	TRBJ1-2	few	TGTGCCAGCAGCGTCCGTATACTGGGTGGAGAGGGCGGCTACACCTTC	CASSVRILGGEGGYTF
TRBV18	NA	TRBJ1-2	NA	TGTGCCAGCTCACCACTTCAGGGTTCGGTTGATATTAATGGCTACACCTTC	CASSPLQGSVDINGYTF
TRBV25-1	TRBD1	TRBJ2-7	once	TGTGCCAGCAGTGTCCGGGACAGAGGGGAGCAGTACTTC	CASSVRDRGEQYF
TRBV18	TRBD2	TRBJ2-7	NA	TGTGCCAGCTCAAGCGGGACTAGCGAGTCCTACGAGCAGTACTTC	CASSSGTSESYEQYF
TRBV6-2/TRBV6-3	NA	TRBJ2-7	once	TGTGCCAGCAGTTACACCGGGGGCTCCTACGAGCAGTACTTC	CASSYTGGSYEQYF
TRBV18	NA	TRBJ1-4	NA	TGTGCCAGCTCACCAACGGGCCAGGGGGAAAAACTGTTTTTT	CASSPTGQGEKLFF